The clone carrying this T cell receptor beta chain was detected only once. This record comes from a study of cytomegalovirus exposure and HLA in healthy donors. In the PCR, 60 Vbeta and 13 Jbeta primers were used. TCRdb's copy holds only in-frame clones and misses some; the assay was immunoSEQ multiplex PCR. Altogether 150,000 to 200,000 clones are present, 75% to 85% being singletons, with the ten largest covering roughly 1.4%. The CDR3 length is 12 residues. V was shortened by 3 bases and J by 5 bases, with 7 bases between the two germline ends. The germline CDR1 and CDR2 sequences are MDHEN and SYDVKM.

The sample was PBMCs. The clonotype originates from a woman between 45 and 65 years old in good health and CMV-seronegative. This chain connects TRBV28 to TRBJ1-2; D remains ambiguous. CDR3 region: CASSFSQYGYTF. The DNA of the CDR3 is TGTGCCAGCAGTTTTTCCCAGTATGGCTACACCTTC.